What follows are 5 T cell receptor beta chains derived from one specimen sequenced in a study of blood T cell repertoires in COVID-19. Sequenced by immunoSEQ multiplex PCR; TCRdb stores in-frame clones only, minus some. The sample has about 140,000 clones; around 80% are singletons. Sequencing was performed on peripheral blood. The receptors stem from a man in his fifties or sixties who had recovered from COVID-19.

V gene TRBV30 combines with J gene TRBJ1-1, with 7 bases matching TRBD1. Germline assignment: CDR1 GTSNPN and CDR2 SVGIG (reference sequence). J was trimmed by 1 base and V by 4 bases; bases with no gene match: 3. There are 13 residues in the CDR3. CDR3 DNA: TGTGCCTGGAATCAGGGGGGGAACACTGAAGCTTTCTTT. Translating it yields CAWNQGGNTEAFF.

Many counts were recorded for this clone. The genes are TRBV19 and TRBJ1-3, with D uncertain. V lost 7 bases to trimming and J lost 4 bases, with 5 bases between them. Germline V gene data show CDR1 as LNHDA and CDR2 as SQIVND (reference sequence). The CDR3 totals 11 residues. The CDR3 loop is CASTGGNTIYF. Here the CDR3 DNA reads TGTGCCAGTACAGGAGGAAACACCATATATTTT.

This sequence joins TRBV5-8 and TRBJ1-2, with D maybe TRBD1 (5 bases). V was clipped by 4 bases and J by 1 base, with 8 bases between them. CDR1 and CDR2 (germline): SGHTS, YDEGEE. CDR3 length: 13 amino acids. Here the CDR3 reads CASSPGFNYGYTF. DNA for the CDR3: TGTGCCAGCAGCCCAGGGTTTAACTATGGCTACACCTTC.

The chain joins TRBV11-3 to TRBJ2-1, with 7 nucleotides matching TRBD1. The V segment lost 5 bases and the J segment 4 bases; nucleotides outside the gene matches: 8. The CDR3 has 15 amino acids. Germline values: CDR1 SGHNT, CDR2 YENEEA. CDR3 loop: CASSPGKGAYNEQFF. The CDR3 coding sequence is TGTGCCAGCAGCCCCGGGAAGGGGGCTTACAATGAGCAGTTCTTC.

V is TRBV6-6 and J is TRBJ1-6, with 7 bases that match TRBD1. The CDR3 consists of 19 residues. Germline-derived CDR1 and CDR2 are MNHNY and SVGAGI (reference sequence). V shed 6 bases and J 0 bases; nucleotides not matched to a gene: 14. Here the CDR3 reads CASSRGQVTRGSYNSPLHF. The CDR3, as DNA: TGTGCCAGCAGCCGAGGACAGGTAACAAGGGGCTCCTATAATTCACCCCTCCACTTT.